The present entry profiles one T cell receptor (beta chain) with its context. The data originate from a study of blood T cell repertoires in COVID-19. Across the study: Specimens from acute and convalescent COVID-19 originated in the United States, Italy and Spain. T cells, B-cell-depleted T cells, or PBMCs provided the cDNA or gDNA that served as material.

Germline CDR1 reads MNHEY; CDR2 reads SVGAGI. The CDR3 extends over 13 amino acids. Between the trimmed V and J ends, which lost 0 bases and 7 bases, there was a span of 9 bases. In the study's own analysis: Amplification from reference gene primers served as the basis for estimated nucleated cell counts. Libraries were prepared by immunoSEQ multiplex PCR; TCRdb keeps only in-frame clonotypes and omits some of them. The V and J calls and the clone size are those of that table, but D and trimming were determined from the DNA. The sample shows hundreds of thousands of clones, around nine tenths of them seen only once. Seattle researchers signed up patients amid active infection and tracked them longitudinally.

This receptor was identified in a woman in her thirties with COVID-19, enrolled during active disease. The sequencing sample was made of peripheral blood. This chain uses TRBV6-5 with TRBJ1-1, with D unresolved. The CDR3 loop is CASSYSSGVEAFF. The CDR3 bases are TGTGCCAGCAGTTACTCGAGCGGAGTTGAAGCTTTCTTT.